The 14 T cell receptor beta chains below come from one sample, sequenced in a study of cytotoxic CD8 clonotypes in ibrutinib-treated CLL (dated by TCRdb to about 2021). The label giving this sample's time point can be read as: around 25 months on ibrutinib. Library generation was performed with the immunoSEQ multiplex PCR assay. Here the immuneACCESS table is served through TCRdb, limited to in-frame sequences with V and J called. Missing clones are a known gap in these copies; in checked studies unresolved V genes cover under half, and the rest lacks a known reason. This sample lists about 130,000 clones; roughly 84% were detected once. The biggest ten clones account for about 3.3% of the sample. This specimen was PBMCs, taken after 24 months of ibrutinib treatment. All receptors derive from a human donor with chronic lymphocytic leukemia.

The CDR3 sequence is CASSLVRQTNTGELFF. The CDR3 DNA follows: TGTGCCAGCAGCTTAGTTCGCCAGACGAACACCGGGGAGCTGTTTTTT. V is TRBV13 and J is TRBJ2-2; D is undetermined. Germline CDR1 is PRHDT and CDR2 is FYEKMQ (reference sequence). V lost 1 base to trimming and J lost 0 bases, with 9 bases between them. The CDR3 is 16 amino acids.

This chain links TRBV6-1 with TRBJ2-7; either TRBD1 or TRBD2 may fit D (5 bases each). The CDR3 is 13 amino acids. Germline V gene data show CDR1 as MNHNS and CDR2 as SASEGT. V was trimmed by 7 bases and J by 2 bases, leaving 12 bases between them. CDR3 protein: CASKKQEAYEQYF. The CDR3 coding sequence is TGTGCCAGCAAGAAACAGGAGGCCTACGAGCAGTACTTC.

The chain couples TRBV10-3 to TRBJ1-6, with a tentative D call TRBD1 (5 bases). Germline CDR1 and CDR2: ENHRY and SYGVKD. V was shortened by 0 bases and J by 10 bases, with 13 bases between the two germline ends. The CDR3 has 15 residues. The CDR3 reads CAISESQGGDSPLHF. The DNA for the CDR3 is TGTGCCATCAGTGAGTCCCAGGGAGGGGACTCACCCCTCCACTTT.

The chain couples TRBV11-3 to TRBJ2-5; 12 bases fit TRBD2. The germline gives CDR1 SGHNT, CDR2 YENEEA. Trimming at V came to 5 bases and at J to 0 bases, leaving 7 bases not matched to a gene. The CDR3 extends over 17 amino acids. The CDR3 nucleotides are TGTGCCAGCAGCCCCGGCAGGACTAGCGGGAACCAAGAGACCCAGTACTTC. Amino acid sequence: CASSPGRTSGNQETQYF. The variable domain in full, completed from reference TRBV11-3 and TRBJ2-5, reads EAGVVQSPRYKIIEKKQPVAFWCNPISGHNTLYWYLQNLGQGPELLIRYENEEAVDDSQLPKDRFSAERLKGVDSTLKIQPAELGDSAVYLCASSPGRTSGNQETQYFGPGTRLLVL.

The chain recombines TRBV10-2 with TRBJ2-6; D might be TRBD2 (5 bases). CDR3 length: 14 amino acids. CDR1 is WSHSY and CDR2 is SAAADI in the germline V gene. Trimming removed 6 bases at V and 2 bases at J, with 8 bases between. In DNA form, the CDR3 reads TGCGCCAGCAGGGAGGTTGCTGGGGCCAACGTCCTGACTTTC. Translation: CASREVAGANVLTF.

The rearrangement links TRBV7-2 to TRBJ2-4; D call uncertain. In germline, CDR1 is SGHTA, CDR2 FQGNSA. CDR3 size: 13 residues. V gave up 1 base and J gave up 8 bases, with 9 bases separating them. DNA for the CDR3: TGTGCCAGCAGCTTAGGGGTCCTGGACATTCAGTACTTC. It encodes CASSLGVLDIQYF.

The V gene is TRBV7-3, the J gene TRBJ2-3; TRBD1 agrees at 8 bases. Germline lookup yields CDR1 SGHTA and CDR2 FQGTGA. V lost 8 bases, J lost 3 bases, and 7 bases stayed unmatched. CDR3 length: 14 amino acids. The CDR3, as DNA: TGTGCCAGCGGAAAAAGGACAGGGACAGATACGCAGTATTTT. As protein: CASGKRTGTDTQYF.

As DNA, the CDR3 is TGTGCCATCAGGGCGACTAGCGGGGGTTACAATGAGCAGTTCTTC. Protein: CAIRATSGGYNEQFF. This chain links TRBV10-3 with TRBJ2-1, with 12 bases fitting TRBD2. Per germline, CDR1 ENHRY and CDR2 SYGVKD. J lost 4 bases, V lost 6 bases, and 4 bases had no gene match. The CDR3 is 15 amino acids.

The chain uses TRBV19 and TRBJ2-3, with D possibly TRBD1 on 6 matching bases. The CDR3 runs 13 residues. Germline V lookup: CDR1 LNHDA, CDR2 SQIVND (reference sequence). The V and J ends lost 3 bases and 5 bases respectively, with 9 bases between them. In DNA form, the CDR3 reads TGTGCCAGTAGTATGGCCAGGGGAGATACGCAGTATTTT. Encoded protein: CASSMARGDTQYF.

The V call is TRBV7-2, the J call TRBJ2-3; D remains unclear. Trimming took off 3 bases at V and 1 base at J, with 8 bases between the two ends. CDR3 length: 14 amino acids. CDR1 is SGHTA and CDR2 is FQGNSA in the germline V gene. The chain's CDR3 is CASSFLVGTDTQYF. In DNA, the CDR3 is TGTGCCAGCAGCTTCCTAGTTGGCACAGATACGCAGTATTTT.

The V and J genes are TRBV5-4 and TRBJ2-1; no clear D. Germline CDR1 SGHNT, CDR2 YYREEE (reference sequence). The CDR3 covers 11 residues. The V and J ends lost 0 bases and 8 bases respectively, with 3 bases between them. CDR3 nucleotide sequence: TGTGCCAGCAGCTTGGCGGATGAGCAGTTCTTC. Residues: CASSLADEQFF.

The genes are TRBV5-1 and TRBJ1-6; 9 bases are a match to TRBD1. J lost 5 bases, V lost 0 bases, and 9 bases had no gene match. The germline V gene encodes CDR1 SGHRS and CDR2 YFSETQ. The length of the CDR3 is 18 residues. The CDR3: CASSLGSQGASNNSPLHF. The DNA of the CDR3 is TGCGCCAGCAGCTTGGGATCACAGGGGGCGTCTAATAATTCACCCCTCCACTTT.

This rearrangement joins TRBV7-9 to TRBJ1-6; no reliable D call. CDR1 is SEHNR, CDR2 FQNEAQ, per germline (reference sequence). The V end was cut by 5 bases, the J end by 14 bases, with 16 bases between. CDR3 size: 13 residues. The CDR3 DNA is TGTGCCAGCAGCGACGGATGGAAAGGTTCCCTCCACTTT. Its translation: CASSDGWKGSLHF.

V and J are TRBV2 and TRBJ2-1, with TRBD1 identical over 8 bases. The ends lost 1 base at V and 7 bases at J; junction bases unmatched: 6. CDR3 size: 15 residues. Germline V gene data show CDR1 as SNHLY and CDR2 as FYNNEI. The CDR3 nucleotides are TGTGCCAGCAGTGAAGGACAGGGGTTAACAAATGAGCAGTTCTTC. This gives the protein CASSEGQGLTNEQFF.